This paragraph covers one T cell receptor (beta chain) sequence. Per the original methods: How many nucleated cells were present was estimated from reference gene primer amplification. The data were produced by immunoSEQ multiplex PCR, yet TCRdb's version contains in-frame clones alone and is incomplete. The D gene and trimming were derived from the DNA, and the V and J assignments and clone size from that table. The sample has a few hundred thousand clones, around 87% seen once. The data belong to a study of blood T cell repertoires in COVID-19. The wider study: Acute and convalescent COVID-19 samples came from the United States, Italy and Spain. Sample material is recorded as cDNA or gDNA derived from T cells, B-cell-depleted T cells, or PBMCs.

Germline CDR1 is SGHRS and CDR2 is YFSETQ. The length of the CDR3 is 15 residues. V dropped 5 bases and J dropped 7; count of bases not matched to a gene: 10. V gene TRBV5-1 combines with J gene TRBJ1-4; 8 nucleotides align to TRBD1. The clonotype was recovered from a man between 18 and 29 years old with active or convalescent COVID-19. Specimen: peripheral blood. Written as DNA, the CDR3 is TGCGCCAGCAGGGCTGGACAGGGTCAGGCTGAAAAACTGTTTTTT. It translates to CASRAGQGQAEKLFF. The full variable domain, in which reference TRBV5-1 and TRBJ1-4 provide the parts outside the CDR3, is KAGVTQTPRYLIKTRGQQVTLSCSPISGHRSVSWYQQTPGQGLQFLFEYFSETQRNKGNFPGRFSGRQFSNSRSEMNVSTLELGDSALYLCASRAGQGQAEKLFFGSGTQLSVL.